These 15 T cell receptor beta chains were sequenced from one sample in a study of OX40 agonist ivuxolimab in advanced cancers. Sequencing used immunoSEQ multiplex PCR; TCRdb keeps in-frame clones, though not all of them. This sample carries 10,000 to 12,000 clones, roughly four fifths of them seen once, and the ten largest clones take about a fifth. The source material was CD4+ or CD8+ T cells sorted from blood, sampled in a trial of the OX40 agonist ivuxolimab. The receptors shown here come from an adult with an advanced solid tumor such as melanoma, head and neck, liver or kidney cancer.

This clone was recorded only once. J is TRBJ2-4 and V is TRBV13; no definite D call. The DNA end is more similar to TRBJ2-7, so the J call may be wrong. The CDR3 length is 11 residues. The germline CDR1 and CDR2 sequences are PRHDT and FYEKMQ (reference sequence). In nucleotides, the CDR3 is TGTGCCAGCAGCCCACCGGGCGAGCAGTACTTC. It yields the protein CASSPPGEQYF.

In nucleotides, the CDR3 is TGTGCCAGCAGCGTAGGCGGGATGGGCAATGAGCAGTTCTTC. This translates into CASSVGGMGNEQFF. The chain employs TRBV9 and TRBJ2-1; a possible D gene is TRBD2 (6 bases). The germline gives CDR1 SGDLS, CDR2 YYNGEE. Trimming left V 0 bases short and J 6 bases short, with 10 bases between. This CDR3 has 14 residues. The full variable domain, its missing parts supplied by reference TRBV9 and TRBJ2-1, is DSGVTQTPKHLITATGQRVTLRCSPRSGDLSVYWYQQSLDQGLQFLIQYYNGEERAKGNILERFSAQQFPDLHSELNLSSLELGDSALYFCASSVGGMGNEQFFGPGTRLTVL.

The chain carries TRBV5-8 and TRBJ1-1; D not certain. Trimming stripped 0 bases from V and 3 bases from J, with 3 bases between. Germline assignment: CDR1 SGHTS and CDR2 YDEGEE. This CDR3 is built from 12 residues. CDR3 in DNA: TGTGCCAGCAGCTTGGGGGACACTGAAGCTTTCTTT. Protein sequence: CASSLGDTEAFF. The full variable domain, with the rest looked up from reference TRBV5-8 and TRBJ1-1, is EAGVTQSPTHLIKTRGQQATLRCSPISGHTSVYWYQQALGLGLQFLLWYDEGEERNRGNFPPRFSGRQFPNYSSELNVNALELEDSALYLCASSLGDTEAFFGQGTRLTVV.

This chain joins TRBV7-9 and TRBJ2-1, with no clear D. Germline V gives CDR1 SEHNR, CDR2 FQNEAQ (reference sequence). Trimming pared 6 bases from V and 1 base from J, leaving 7 bases between. CDR3 size: 13 residues. Here the CDR3 DNA reads TGTGCCAGCAGGCCCGATTCCTACAATGAGCAGTTCTTC. This sequence encodes CASRPDSYNEQFF.

In its sample, this clone is medium-sized. The rearrangement links TRBV7-9 to TRBJ1-1; D call uncertain. Germline loops: CDR1 SEHNR, CDR2 FQNEAQ (reference sequence). CDR3 length equals 14 residues. Trimming pared 4 bases from V and 0 bases from J, leaving 9 bases between. Here the CDR3 reads CASSSQILNTEAFF. For the CDR3, the DNA is TGTGCCAGCAGCTCACAGATATTGAACACTGAAGCTTTCTTT.

The V gene is TRBV7-9, the J gene TRBJ2-7; the D is unclear. This CDR3 region has 14 residues. Germline V lookup: CDR1 SEHNR, CDR2 FQNEAQ (reference sequence). V was trimmed by 1 base and J by 3 bases, leaving 10 bases between them. The CDR3 nucleotides are TGTGCCAGCAGCTTAGTGGAAGACCGCTACGAGCAGTACTTC. The encoded protein is CASSLVEDRYEQYF. Full variable domain (remainder filled in from reference TRBV7-9 and TRBJ2-7): DTGVSQNPRHKITKRGQNVTFRCDPISEHNRLYWYRQTLGQGPEFLTYFQNEAQLEKSRLLSDRFSAERPKGSFSTLEIQRTEQGDSAMYLCASSLVEDRYEQYFGPGTRLTVT.

V is TRBV30 and J is TRBJ2-7; unclear D gene. CDR1 is GTSNPN and CDR2 is SVGIG in the germline V gene (reference sequence). CDR3 length: 12 residues. V lost 6 bases, J lost 7 bases, and 16 bases lay in between. The CDR3 is CACPRTRWEQYF. CDR3 in DNA: TGTGCCTGCCCTCGGACGAGATGGGAGCAGTACTTC.

The V call is TRBV19, the J call TRBJ2-1, with 10 bases aligning to TRBD2. Trimming removed 3 bases from V and 7 bases from J; junction bases left unmatched: 9. CDR3 size: 16 residues. In germline, CDR1 is LNHDA, CDR2 SQIVND (reference sequence). CDR3 in amino acids: CASSILLAGAGNEQFF. CDR3 nucleotide sequence: TGTGCCAGTAGTATCCTCCTAGCGGGAGCAGGTAATGAGCAGTTCTTC.

By sample share, this clone is medium-sized. The chain has TRBV9 and TRBJ2-7, with D unclear. Germline V gives CDR1 SGDLS, CDR2 YYNGEE. This CDR3 has 14 residues. Trimming took off 0 bases at V and 6 bases at J, with 13 bases between the two ends. The DNA of the CDR3 is TGTGCCAGCAGCGTAGCCGAGGTCACCCTCGAGCAGTACTTC. Translating it yields CASSVAEVTLEQYF.

The rearrangement joins TRBV21-1 to TRBJ2-1; the listed D gene, TRBD2, was not tested against the DNA. TRBV21-1 is classified as a pseudogene. This CDR3 comprises 15 residues. In DNA, the CDR3 is TGTGCCAGCAGCAAACTTGGGACTAGCGGTCCCACTGGGCTCTTC. Translation gives CASSKLGTSGPTGLF.

The chain is built from TRBV27 and TRBJ2-5; D gene ambiguous. CDR3 size: 15 residues. V was pared by 4 bases and J by 0 bases, with 12 bases between. CDR1 and CDR2 from the germline V gene are MNHEY and SMNVEV (reference sequence). The CDR3 bases are TGTGCCAGCAGTTACTCTCCAGACCACCAAGAGACCCAGTACTTC. Amino acids: CASSYSPDHQETQYF.

This chain connects TRBV30 to TRBJ2-7; 7 nucleotides line up with TRBD1. Germline trimming cut 0 bases from V and 5 bases from J; bases unmatched to any gene: 4. The V gene's germline CDR1 is GTSNPN and CDR2 SVGIG (reference sequence). CDR3 length equals 13 residues. The CDR3 nucleotides read TGTGCCTGGAGTGTGCAGGGGGTCGACGAGCAGTACTTC. Its protein product is CAWSVQGVDEQYF.

V and J are TRBV5-8 and TRBJ2-1; 7 nucleotides align to TRBD2. This CDR3 is built from 15 residues. Germline CDR1 is SGHTS and CDR2 is YDEGEE. V shed 7 bases, J shed 7 bases, and the junction held 14 bases outside the gene matches. CDR3 in DNA: TGTGCCAGCGCTGAACTAGCGTTCGAGGGGAATGAGCAGTTCTTC. Residues: CASAELAFEGNEQFF. The full variable domain, its missing parts supplied by reference TRBV5-8 and TRBJ2-1, is EAGVTQSPTHLIKTRGQQATLRCSPISGHTSVYWYQQALGLGLQFLLWYDEGEERNRGNFPPRFSGRQFPNYSSELNVNALELEDSALYLCASAELAFEGNEQFFGPGTRLTVL.

The DNA for the CDR3 is TGTGCCAGCAGTGAAGGGGCGGAGGAGTACGAGCAGTACTTC. Protein product: CASSEGAEEYEQYF. V and J are TRBV2 and TRBJ2-7; perhaps TRBD2 as D (5 bases). The CDR3 runs to 14 residues. Germline loops: CDR1 SNHLY, CDR2 FYNNEI. Trimming shortened V by 1 base and J by 4 bases, and 11 bases separated the two germline ends.

This chain links TRBV7-9 with TRBJ2-7; no reliable D call. The CDR3 runs to 13 residues. V gave up 5 bases and J gave up 6 bases, with 14 bases separating them. Germline CDR1 and CDR2: SEHNR and FQNEAQ (reference sequence). The CDR3 here is CASSPLRKGEQYF. CDR3 in DNA: TGTGCCAGCAGCCCCTTGAGAAAAGGCGAGCAGTACTTC.